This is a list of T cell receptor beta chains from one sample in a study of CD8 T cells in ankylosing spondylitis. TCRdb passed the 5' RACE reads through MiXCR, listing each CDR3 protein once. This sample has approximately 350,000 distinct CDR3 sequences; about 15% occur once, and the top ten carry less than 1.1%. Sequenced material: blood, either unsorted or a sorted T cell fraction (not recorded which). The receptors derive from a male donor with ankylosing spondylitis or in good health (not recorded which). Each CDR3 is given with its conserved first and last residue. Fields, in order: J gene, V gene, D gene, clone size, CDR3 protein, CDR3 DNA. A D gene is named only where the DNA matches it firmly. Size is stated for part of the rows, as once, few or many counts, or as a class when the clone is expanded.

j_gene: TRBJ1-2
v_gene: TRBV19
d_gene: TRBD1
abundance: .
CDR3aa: CASNQDRADYGYTF
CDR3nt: TGTGCCAGTAATCAGGACAGGGCTGACTATGGCTACACCTTC

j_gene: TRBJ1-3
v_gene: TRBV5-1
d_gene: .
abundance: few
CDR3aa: CASSPAITAGNTIYF
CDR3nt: TGCGCCAGCAGCCCCGCAATAACGGCTGGAAACACCATATATTTT

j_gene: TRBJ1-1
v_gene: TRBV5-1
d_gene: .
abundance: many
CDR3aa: CASSWGGGPENTEAFF
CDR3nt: TGCGCCAGCAGCTGGGGAGGTGGCCCAGAGAACACTGAAGCTTTCTTT

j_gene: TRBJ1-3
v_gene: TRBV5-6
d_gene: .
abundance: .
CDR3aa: CASSPTGIGNTIYF
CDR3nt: TGTGCCAGCAGCCCAACAGGGATTGGAAACACCATATATTTT

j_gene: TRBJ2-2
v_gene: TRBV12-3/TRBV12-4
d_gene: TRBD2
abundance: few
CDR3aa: CASSRTSGRASDGELFF
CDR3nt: TGTGCCAGCAGCCGGACTAGCGGGAGGGCCTCCGACGGGGAGCTGTTTTTT

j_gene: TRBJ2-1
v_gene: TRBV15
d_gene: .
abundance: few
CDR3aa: CATSRQGSGNEQFF
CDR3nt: TGTGCCACCAGCAGACAGGGGTCTGGCAATGAGCAGTTCTTC

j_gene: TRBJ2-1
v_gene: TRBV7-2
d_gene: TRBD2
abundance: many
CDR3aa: CASEFGLARGSEQFF
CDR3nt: TGTGCCAGTGAGTTCGGACTAGCCCGGGGGAGTGAGCAGTTCTTC

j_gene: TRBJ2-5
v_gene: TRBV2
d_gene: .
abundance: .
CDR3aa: CASSDSQETQYF
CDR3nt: TGTGCCAGCAGTGACAGCCAAGAGACCCAGTACTTC

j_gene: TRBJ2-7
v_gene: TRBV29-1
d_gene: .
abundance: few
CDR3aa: CSVEGQVGYEQYF
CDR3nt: TGCAGCGTTGAAGGACAGGTGGGATACGAGCAGTACTTC

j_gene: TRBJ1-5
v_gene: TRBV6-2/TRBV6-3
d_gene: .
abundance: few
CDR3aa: CASSYFQGQSNQPQHF
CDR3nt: TGTGCCAGCAGTTACTTCCAGGGTCAGAGCAATCAGCCCCAGCATTTT

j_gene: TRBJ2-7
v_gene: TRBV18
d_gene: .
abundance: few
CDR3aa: CASSPTAGTYEQYF
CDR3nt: TGTGCCAGCTCACCCACCGCTGGAACCTACGAGCAGTACTTC

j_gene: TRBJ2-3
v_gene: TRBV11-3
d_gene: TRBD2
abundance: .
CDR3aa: CASSLDLAGRYTDTQYF
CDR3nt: TGTGCCAGCAGCTTAGATCTAGCGGGGAGATACACAGATACGCAGTATTTT

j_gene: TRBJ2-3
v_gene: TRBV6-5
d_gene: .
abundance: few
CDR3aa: CASSYLTSTDTQYF
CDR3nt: TGTGCCAGCAGTTACTTAACTAGCACAGATACGCAGTATTTT

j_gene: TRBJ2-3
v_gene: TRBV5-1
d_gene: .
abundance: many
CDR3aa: CASSLTVSGYTDTQYF
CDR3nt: TGCGCCAGCAGCTTGACGGTCAGCGGGTACACAGATACGCAGTATTTT

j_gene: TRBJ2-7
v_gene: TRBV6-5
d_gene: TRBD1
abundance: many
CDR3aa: CASRDRSYEQYF
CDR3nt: TGTGCCAGCCGGGACAGGTCCTACGAGCAGTACTTC

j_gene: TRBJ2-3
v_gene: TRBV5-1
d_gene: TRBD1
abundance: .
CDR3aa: CASSLIPGQGGDTQYF
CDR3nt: TGCGCCAGCAGCTTGATTCCAGGACAGGGCGGGGATACGCAGTATTTT

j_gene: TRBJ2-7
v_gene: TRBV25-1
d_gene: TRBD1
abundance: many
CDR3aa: CASRSPQGAYEQYF
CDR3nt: TGTGCCAGTAGAAGCCCCCAGGGGGCCTACGAGCAGTACTTC

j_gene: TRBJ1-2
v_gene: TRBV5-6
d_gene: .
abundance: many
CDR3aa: CASSAAPGYGYTF
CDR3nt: TGTGCCAGCAGCGCCGCCCCGGGTTATGGCTACACCTTC

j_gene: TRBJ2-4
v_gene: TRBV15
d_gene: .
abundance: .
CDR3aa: CATSRATAAVAEYAKNIQYF
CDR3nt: TGTGCCACCAGCAGAGCCACGGCCGCTGTGGCAGAATATGCCAAAAACATTCAGTACTTC

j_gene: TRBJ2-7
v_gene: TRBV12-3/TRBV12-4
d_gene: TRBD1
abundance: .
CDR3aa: CASRLSRGGRGDYEQYF
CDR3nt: TGTGCCAGCAGGCTAAGCCGAGGGGGCAGAGGAGACTACGAGCAGTACTTC

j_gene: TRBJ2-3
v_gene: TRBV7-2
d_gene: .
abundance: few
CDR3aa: CASSRTSFDTDTQYF
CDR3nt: TGTGCCAGCAGCCGAACAAGTTTCGACACAGATACGCAGTATTTT

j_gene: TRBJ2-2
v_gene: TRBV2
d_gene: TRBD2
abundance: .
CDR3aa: CASSEAPTSGGSTGELFF
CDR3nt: TGTGCCAGCAGTGAAGCGCCGACTAGCGGGGGTTCGACCGGGGAGCTGTTTTTT

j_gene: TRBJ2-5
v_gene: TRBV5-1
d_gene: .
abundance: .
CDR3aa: CASIGGERAQETQYF
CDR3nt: TGCGCCAGCATAGGAGGCGAGCGGGCCCAAGAGACCCAGTACTTC

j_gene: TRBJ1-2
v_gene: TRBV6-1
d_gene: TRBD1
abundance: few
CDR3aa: CASRPGTGGGIGYTF
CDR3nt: TGTGCCAGCAGACCCGGGACAGGGGGCGGTATTGGCTACACCTTC

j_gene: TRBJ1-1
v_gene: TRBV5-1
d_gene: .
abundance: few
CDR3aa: CASSPDPANTEAFF
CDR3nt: TGCGCCAGCAGCCCGGACCCGGCGAACACTGAAGCTTTCTTT

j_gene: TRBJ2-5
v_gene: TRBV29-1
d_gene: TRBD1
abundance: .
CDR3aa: CSADTGGGETQYF
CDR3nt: TGCAGCGCTGACACAGGGGGTGGAGAGACCCAGTACTTC

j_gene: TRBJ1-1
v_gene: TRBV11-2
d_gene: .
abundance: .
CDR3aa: CASSLVVRKDSGMNTEAFF
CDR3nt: TGTGCCAGCAGCTTAGTCGTACGGAAGGATAGTGGGATGAACACTGAAGCTTTCTTT

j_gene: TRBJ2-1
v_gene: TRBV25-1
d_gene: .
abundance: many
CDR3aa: CASSVGNSYNEQFF
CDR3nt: TGTGCCAGCAGTGTAGGCAACTCCTACAATGAGCAGTTCTTC

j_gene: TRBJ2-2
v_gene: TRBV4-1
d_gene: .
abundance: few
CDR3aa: CASSLSENTGELFF
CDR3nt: TGCGCCAGCAGCCTTAGTGAGAACACCGGGGAGCTGTTTTTT

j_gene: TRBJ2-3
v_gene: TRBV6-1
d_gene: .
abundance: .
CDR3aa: CASKDYTDTQYF
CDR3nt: TGTGCCAGCAAGGACTACACGGATACGCAGTATTTT

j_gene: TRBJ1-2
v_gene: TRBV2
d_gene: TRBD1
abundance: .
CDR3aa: CASSEYSGTGSGYTF
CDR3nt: TGTGCCAGCAGTGAATACTCCGGGACAGGGAGCGGCTACACCTTC

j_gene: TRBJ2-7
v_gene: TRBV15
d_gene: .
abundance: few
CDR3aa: CATSRLQKGRDEQYF
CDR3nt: TGTGCCACCAGCAGGTTACAAAAGGGTAGGGACGAGCAGTACTTC